The 32 T cell receptor beta chains listed next were all sequenced from one sample in a study of shared clonotypes between healthy human individuals (dated by TCRdb to about 2020). The library was made by the immunoSEQ multiplex PCR assay. The table was pulled from immuneACCESS by TCRdb, which kept in-frame rearrangements only. Such tables lose some clones; where checked, under half of the loss comes from unresolved V genes, and the rest has no known cause. The sample records more than 2,000,000 clones, around 94% of which are singletons. The ten largest make up about 0.13% of the sample. The source material was naive CD4+ T cells sorted from blood. Sample cell subset or site, as interpreted from the label and publication: CD45RA+ positively selected. The receptors were gathered from a man aged 18-30 years in good health.

The chain links TRBV15 to TRBJ1-3; 7 bases agree with TRBD1. The germline CDR1 and CDR2 sequences are LNHNV and YYDKDF (reference sequence). J lost 0 bases, V lost 0 bases, and 8 bases had no gene match. This CDR3 is 18 amino acids long. CDR3 sequence: CATSRDRTGGPSGNTIYF. In nucleotides, the CDR3 is TGTGCCACCAGCAGAGACCGGACAGGCGGGCCCTCTGGAAACACCATATATTTT.

V usage is TRBV7-9 and J usage is TRBJ2-1; 12 nucleotides agree with TRBD1. The germline CDR1 and CDR2 sequences are SEHNR and FQNEAQ (reference sequence). The V segment lost 2 bases and the J segment 7 bases; nucleotides outside the gene matches: 3. The CDR3 runs 15 residues. This CDR3 is CASSLWDRGLNEQFF. CDR3 in DNA: TGTGCCAGCAGCTTATGGGACAGGGGGCTGAATGAGCAGTTCTTC.

This chain joins TRBV5-3 and TRBJ2-6, with D maybe TRBD2 (5 bases). TRBV5-3 is given ORF status, its function remaining uncertain. Trimming removed 3 bases at V and 1 base at J, with 17 bases between. This CDR3 has 18 residues. CDR3 sequence reads: CARSYLEGTPSGANVLTF. CDR3 in DNA: TGTGCCAGAAGCTATCTCGAGGGAACCCCTTCTGGGGCCAACGTCCTGACTTTC.

With regard to this clone: This CDR3 is also generated by other DNA sequences in the sample. The V and J genes are TRBV19 and TRBJ2-1, with D possibly matching TRBD2 (5 bases). The CDR3 totals 13 residues. The germline V gene encodes CDR1 LNHDA and CDR2 SQIVND (reference sequence). The V end lost 5 bases, the J end lost 0 bases, and 5 bases lay between the germline ends. CDR3: CASSRDSYNEQFF. CDR3 DNA sequence: TGTGCCAGTAGTCGGGACTCCTACAATGAGCAGTTCTTC.

The gene calls are TRBV7-3 and TRBJ1-2; D perhaps matches TRBD1 (5 bases). The CDR3 runs 12 residues. Germline loops: CDR1 SGHTA, CDR2 FQGTGA. Trimming removed 2 bases at V and 7 bases at J, with 8 bases between. The CDR3 sequence: CASSLEGVGYTF. DNA for the CDR3: TGTGCCAGCAGCTTAGAAGGGGTTGGCTACACCTTC.

The chain has TRBV5-1 and TRBJ1-4, with D uncertain. Trimming took 2 bases from V and 10 from J, leaving 12 bases between them. This CDR3 has 13 amino acids. Germline lookup yields CDR1 SGHRS and CDR2 YFSETQ. CDR3 amino acids: CASSFDQSGKLFF. As DNA, the CDR3 is TGCGCCAGCAGCTTCGATCAGTCGGGAAAACTGTTTTTT.

The chain combines TRBV7-2 with TRBJ2-7; D tentatively fits TRBD1 or TRBD2 (5 bases each). The V gene's germline CDR1 is SGHTA and CDR2 FQGNSA. CDR3 size: 14 residues. V gave up 5 bases and J gave up 7 bases, with 18 bases separating them. Here the CDR3 reads CASSRDPTVGEQYF. CDR3 in DNA: TGTGCCAGCAGCCGGGACCCTACGGTTGGGGAGCAGTACTTC.

This clone was found once. This chain links TRBV19 with TRBJ1-3; 7 bases are shared with TRBD1. V lost 3 bases to trimming and J lost 0 bases; unmatched junction nucleotides: 14. Germline V gives CDR1 LNHDA, CDR2 SQIVND (reference sequence). This CDR3 has 19 amino acids. CDR3 protein: CASSIRTGHKEGSGNTIYF. CDR3 sequence (DNA): TGTGCCAGTAGTATTCGGACAGGACACAAGGAGGGCTCTGGAAACACCATATATTTT.

V usage is TRBV6-6 and J usage is TRBJ1-1, with 7 bases that match TRBD1. Per germline, CDR1 MNHNY and CDR2 SVGAGI (reference sequence). With 7 bases clipped from V and 0 bases from J, the junction kept 11 bases outside the gene matches. CDR3 length: 16 amino acids. The CDR3 coding sequence is TGTGCCAGCACCCCAGGGGGACAGATTCTGAACACTGAAGCTTTCTTT. This sequence encodes CASTPGGQILNTEAFF.

As for this clone: At the DNA level, this CDR3 is encoded by other sequences in the same sample as well. The CDR3 loop is CASSYGGAGTDTQYF. DNA of the CDR3: TGTGCCAGCAGTTACGGGGGGGCCGGGACAGATACGCAGTATTTT. This chain joins TRBV6-6 and TRBJ2-3; TRBD2 might be the D (7 bases). The V gene's germline CDR1 is MNHNY and CDR2 SVGAGI (reference sequence). This CDR3 contains 15 residues. V was cut by 2 bases and J by 3 bases, with 12 bases left in between.

This chain links TRBV6-6 with TRBJ1-1, with D possibly matching TRBD1 (5 bases). Germline V gives CDR1 MNHNY, CDR2 SVGAGI (reference sequence). The CDR3 consists of 12 residues. Trimming cost V 0 bases and J 10 bases, with 9 bases left between them. The CDR3 is CASSYSQGRAFF. Written as DNA, the CDR3 is TGTGCCAGCAGTTACTCCCAGGGACGAGCTTTCTTT.

The CDR3 DNA reads as TGTGCCAGCAGTAAACAGGCTAGTATAAACAATGAGCAGTTCTTC. Translating it yields CASSKQASINNEQFF. The J gene is TRBJ2-1, the V gene TRBV6-6; a weak D match, TRBD1 (5 bases). CDR3 length equals 15 residues. Trimming pared 5 bases from V and 5 bases from J, leaving 16 bases between. Per the germline V gene, CDR1 is MNHNY and CDR2 is SVGAGI (reference sequence).

This clone was detected once. The rearrangement uses TRBV5-1 and TRBJ1-4; a possible D gene is TRBD1 (6 bases). The germline CDR1 and CDR2 sequences are SGHRS and YFSETQ. This CDR3 has 14 residues. V gave up 4 bases and J gave up 4 bases, with 11 bases separating them. The CDR3 region has the DNA TGCGCCAGCAGCACCGGGACAAGTAATGAAAAACTGTTTTTT. Residues: CASSTGTSNEKLFF.

The gene calls are TRBV6-5 and TRBJ1-2, with 12 bases fitting TRBD1. The CDR3 runs 13 residues. Germline CDR1 is MNHEY and CDR2 is SVGAGI. Losses at the gene ends were 6 bases for V and 8 bases for J; bases not matched to a gene: 4. This CDR3 reads CASRGGQGAGYTF. CDR3 nucleotide sequence: TGTGCCAGCAGGGGGGGACAGGGGGCAGGCTACACCTTC.

This chain connects TRBV5-1 to TRBJ2-7; no reliable D call. The CDR3 is 14 residues long. Germline V gene sequence: CDR1 SGHRS, CDR2 YFSETQ. Trimming pared 0 bases from V and 4 bases from J, leaving 11 bases between. CDR3 amino acids: CASSLVSWGYEQYF. The CDR3 DNA is TGCGCCAGCAGCTTGGTCTCATGGGGTTACGAGCAGTACTTC.

The chain employs TRBV25-1 and TRBJ2-3; 11 bases are a match to TRBD1. Trimming removed 9 bases from V and 0 bases from J; junction bases left unmatched: 8. The V gene's germline CDR1 is MGHDK and CDR2 SYGVNS. The CDR3 covers 16 residues. DNA for the CDR3: TGTGCCAGTAGCAGGGACAGGGGGGTTAGCACAGATACGCAGTATTTT. Its translation: CASSRDRGVSTDTQYF.

This clone was seen a single time. The chain recombines TRBV6-5 with TRBJ2-2; TRBD1 is a possible D gene (5 bases). The CDR3 sequence is 12 residues long. The V and J ends lost 4 bases and 7 bases respectively, with 7 bases between them. Germline-derived CDR1 and CDR2 are MNHEY and SVGAGI. The CDR3 region has the DNA TGTGCCAGCAGTTCCGACAGCGGGGAGCTGTTTTTT. Protein product: CASSSDSGELFF.

The chain links TRBV19 to TRBJ2-2, with D possibly matching TRBD1 (6 bases). Trimming shortened V by 6 bases and J by 6 bases, and 14 bases separated the two germline ends. CDR3 length equals 14 residues. CDR1 LNHDA and CDR2 SQIVND come from the germline V gene (reference sequence). CDR3 DNA: TGTGCCAGTAGCATTGGCTGGACAGCCGGGGAGCTGTTTTTT. This translates into CASSIGWTAGELFF. Full variable domain (outside the CDR3, taken from reference TRBV19 and TRBJ2-2): DGGITQSPKYLFRKEGQNVTLSCEQNLNHDAMYWYRQDPGQGLRLIYYSQIVNDFQKGDIAEGYSVSREKKESFPLTVTSAQKNPTAFYLCASSIGWTAGELFFGEGSRLTVL.

DNA of the CDR3: TGTGCCAGTAGTAGGCCGGGACAGATCACAGATACGCAGTATTTT. It is translated as CASSRPGQITDTQYF. V usage is TRBV19 and J usage is TRBJ2-3, with 7 bases identical to TRBD1. Germline V gives CDR1 LNHDA, CDR2 SQIVND (reference sequence). V lost 4 bases, J lost 2 bases, and 6 bases stayed unmatched. CDR3 length equals 15 residues.

The J gene is TRBJ2-7, the V gene TRBV6-1; TRBD1 or TRBD2 may be the D gene (5 bases each). V was trimmed by 3 bases and J by 0 bases, leaving 15 bases between them. Germline CDR1 is MNHNS and CDR2 is SASEGT. This CDR3 has 16 residues. The chain's CDR3 is CASSDGTRDRSYEQYF. For the CDR3, the DNA is TGTGCCAGCAGTGATGGGACGCGCGACCGCTCCTACGAGCAGTACTTC.

The chain carries TRBV5-1 and TRBJ2-5; 8 bases align to TRBD2. Germline lookup yields CDR1 SGHRS and CDR2 YFSETQ. J lost 3 bases, V lost 0 bases, and 4 bases had no gene match. This CDR3 is 15 amino acids long. CDR3 nucleotide sequence: TGCGCCAGCAGCTTGGCCGGGACTAGTAAAGAGACCCAGTACTTC. Its protein is CASSLAGTSKETQYF.

The chain has TRBV5-1 and TRBJ1-4, with TRBD1 matching over 7 bases. The CDR3 spans 15 residues. The germline V gene encodes CDR1 SGHRS and CDR2 YFSETQ. V lost 4 bases to trimming and J lost 4 bases; unmatched junction nucleotides: 7. For the CDR3, the DNA is TGCGCCAGCAGCACCACCGGGACAGTTAATGAAAAACTGTTTTTT. Its protein is CASSTTGTVNEKLFF.

The rearrangement joins TRBV15 to TRBJ1-1, with 8 bases matching TRBD1. Germline V CDR1 and CDR2: LNHNV, YYDKDF (reference sequence). The CDR3 contains 11 residues. As DNA, the CDR3 is TGTGCGACGGGCACAGGGGGGAAAGCTTTCTTT. Translating gives CATGTGGKAFF.

The genes are TRBV29-1 and TRBJ1-5, with D possibly matching TRBD1 (5 bases). The CDR3 extends over 15 amino acids. Trimming removed 2 bases at V and 0 bases at J, with 11 bases between. Germline lookup yields CDR1 SQVTM and CDR2 ANQGSEA. The CDR3, as DNA: TGCAGCGTTGAACGGGGCCGCTATAGCAATCAGCCCCAGCATTTT. It encodes CSVERGRYSNQPQHF.

The gene calls are TRBV6-1 and TRBJ1-1, with D perhaps matching TRBD1 (6 bases). With 6 bases removed from V and 6 bases from J, the gap between germline ends came to 14 bases. Germline lookup yields CDR1 MNHNS and CDR2 SASEGT. The CDR3 sequence is 13 residues long. Here the CDR3 reads CASRTTGGSEAFF. In DNA form, the CDR3 reads TGTGCCAGCAGAACAACGGGGGGCTCTGAAGCTTTCTTT.

V gene TRBV11-2 combines with J gene TRBJ1-6, with D unresolved. This CDR3 spans 14 amino acids. Germline V gene data show CDR1 as SGHAT and CDR2 as FQNNGV. Trimming shortened V by 1 base and J by 4 bases, and 5 bases separated the two germline ends. The CDR3 coding sequence is TGTGCCAGCAGCTTAGTGTCTTATAATTCACCCCTCCACTTT. It encodes CASSLVSYNSPLHF. The full variable domain, its missing parts supplied by reference TRBV11-2 and TRBJ1-6, is EAGVAQSPRYKIIEKRQSVAFWCNPISGHATLYWYQQILGQGPKLLIQFQNNGVVDDSQLPKDRFSAERLKGVDSTLKIQPAKLEDSAVYLCASSLVSYNSPLHFGNGTRLTVT.

The V call is TRBV5-1, the J call TRBJ2-7; D may correspond to TRBD1 or TRBD2 (5 bases each). Trimming removed 1 base from V and 7 bases from J, with 15 bases in between. CDR3 size: 14 residues. Germline V CDR1 and CDR2: SGHRS, YFSETQ. CDR3 region: CASSLSGTESEQYF. CDR3 sequence (DNA): TGCGCCAGCAGCTTGTCGGGGACCGAGTCGGAGCAGTACTTC.

On this clone: At the DNA level, this CDR3 is encoded by other sequences in the same sample as well. V gene TRBV5-1 combines with J gene TRBJ2-1, with 7 bases matching TRBD2. V shed 4 bases and J 0 bases; nucleotides not matched to a gene: 4. The V gene's germline CDR1 is SGHRS and CDR2 YFSETQ. The CDR3 sequence is 15 residues long. This CDR3 is CASSPGGGSYNEQFF. DNA of the CDR3: TGCGCCAGCAGCCCGGGAGGTGGCTCCTACAATGAGCAGTTCTTC. The whole variable domain, remainder taken from reference TRBV5-1 and TRBJ2-1, is KAGVTQTPRYLIKTRGQQVTLSCSPISGHRSVSWYQQTPGQGLQFLFEYFSETQRNKGNFPGRFSGRQFSNSRSEMNVSTLELGDSALYLCASSPGGGSYNEQFFGPGTRLTVL.

The V gene is TRBV5-1, the J gene TRBJ1-1; D gene unclear. Trimming stripped 5 bases from V and 1 base from J, with 9 bases between. The CDR3 loop spans 13 amino acids. Germline V lookup: CDR1 SGHRS, CDR2 YFSETQ. DNA for the CDR3: TGCGCCAGCAGACGGCGGGAGAACACTGAAGCTTTCTTT. It yields the protein CASRRRENTEAFF.

This chain connects TRBV27 to TRBJ1-4, with TRBD1 matching over 7 bases. The J segment lost 0 bases and the V segment lost 5 bases, leaving 15 bases of the junction unmatched. CDR1 and CDR2 (germline): MNHEY, SMNVEV (reference sequence). The CDR3 has 19 amino acids. The CDR3 bases are TGTGCCAGCAGTCTCATTTTTGGGGACAGACTCTCAACTAATGAAAAACTGTTTTTT. This codes for CASSLIFGDRLSTNEKLFF.

This clone occurred a few times. The rearrangement uses TRBV9 and TRBJ1-4; D is uncertain. Per the germline V gene, CDR1 is SGDLS and CDR2 is YYNGEE. The CDR3 has 15 residues. V lost 2 bases to trimming and J lost 8 bases, with 16 bases between them. This CDR3 reads CASSVSGVPREKLFF. DNA for the CDR3: TGTGCCAGCAGCGTCTCCGGGGTCCCAAGGGAAAAACTGTTTTTT.

The chain carries TRBV9 and TRBJ1-2; a weak D match, TRBD1 (5 bases). The V and J ends lost 3 bases and 7 bases respectively, with 19 bases between them. CDR3 length: 15 amino acids. CDR1 and CDR2 from the germline V gene are SGDLS and YYNGEE. The DNA for the CDR3 is TGTGCCAGCAGCGGGGATGGGAGGGGATTTGTTGGCTACACCTTC. Its translation is CASSGDGRGFVGYTF. The whole variable domain, remainder taken from reference TRBV9 and TRBJ1-2, is DSGVTQTPKHLITATGQRVTLRCSPRSGDLSVYWYQQSLDQGLQFLIQYYNGEERAKGNILERFSAQQFPDLHSELNLSSLELGDSALYFCASSGDGRGFVGYTFGSGTRLTVV.